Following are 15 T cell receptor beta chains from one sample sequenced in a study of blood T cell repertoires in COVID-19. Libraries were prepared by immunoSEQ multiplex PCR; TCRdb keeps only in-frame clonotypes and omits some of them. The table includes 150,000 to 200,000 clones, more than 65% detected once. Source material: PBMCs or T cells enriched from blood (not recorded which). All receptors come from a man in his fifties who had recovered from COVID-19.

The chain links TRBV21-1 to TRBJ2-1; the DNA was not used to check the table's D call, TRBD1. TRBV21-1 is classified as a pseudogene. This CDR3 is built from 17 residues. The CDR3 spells CASSTRRQGDLGNEQFF. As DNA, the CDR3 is TGTGCCAGCAGCACACGTCGACAGGGGGATCTGGGAAATGAGCAGTTCTTC.

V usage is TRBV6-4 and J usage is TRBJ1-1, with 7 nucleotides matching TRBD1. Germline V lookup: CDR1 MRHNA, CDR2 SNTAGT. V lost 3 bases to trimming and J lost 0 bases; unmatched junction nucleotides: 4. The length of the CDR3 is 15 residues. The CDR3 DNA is TGTGCCAGCAGTGAACAGGGGCTTTTGAACACTGAAGCTTTCTTT. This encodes CASSEQGLLNTEAFF.

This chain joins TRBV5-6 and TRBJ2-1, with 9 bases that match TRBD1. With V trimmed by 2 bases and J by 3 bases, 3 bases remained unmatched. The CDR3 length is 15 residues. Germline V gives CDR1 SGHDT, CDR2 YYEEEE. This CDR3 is CASSFDRGNYNEQFF. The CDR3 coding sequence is TGTGCCAGCAGCTTTGACAGGGGGAACTACAATGAGCAGTTCTTC.

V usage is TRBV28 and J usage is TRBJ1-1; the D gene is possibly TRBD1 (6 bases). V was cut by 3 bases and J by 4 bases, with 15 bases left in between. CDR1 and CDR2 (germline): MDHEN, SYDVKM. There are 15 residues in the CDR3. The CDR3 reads CASSLGGRIGTEAFF. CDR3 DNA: TGTGCCAGCAGTTTGGGGGGGCGCATCGGCACTGAAGCTTTCTTT.

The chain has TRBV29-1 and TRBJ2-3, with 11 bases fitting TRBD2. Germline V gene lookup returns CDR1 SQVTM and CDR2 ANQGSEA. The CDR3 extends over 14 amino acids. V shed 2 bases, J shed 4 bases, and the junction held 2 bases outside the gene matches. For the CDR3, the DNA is TGCAGCGTTGAAACTAGCGGGGGTTCAGATACGCAGTATTTT. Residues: CSVETSGGSDTQYF.

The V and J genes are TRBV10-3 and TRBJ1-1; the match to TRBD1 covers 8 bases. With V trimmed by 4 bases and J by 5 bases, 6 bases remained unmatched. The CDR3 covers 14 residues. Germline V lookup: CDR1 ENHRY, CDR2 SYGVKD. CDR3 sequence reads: CAISGQGKGTEAFF. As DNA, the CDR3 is TGTGCCATCAGTGGACAGGGGAAAGGTACTGAAGCTTTCTTT.

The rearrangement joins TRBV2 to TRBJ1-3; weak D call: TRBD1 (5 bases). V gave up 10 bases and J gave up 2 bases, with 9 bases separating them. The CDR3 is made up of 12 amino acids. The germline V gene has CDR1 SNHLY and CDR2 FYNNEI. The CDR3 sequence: CATGGTGNTIYF. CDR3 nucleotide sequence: TGTGCCACGGGGGGGACTGGAAACACCATATATTTT. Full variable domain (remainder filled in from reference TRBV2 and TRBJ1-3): EPEVTQTPSHQVTQMGQEVILRCVPISNHLYFYWYRQILGQKVEFLVSFYNNEISEKSEIFDDQFSVERPDGSNFTLKIRSTKLEDSAMYFCATGGTGNTIYFGEGSWLTVV.

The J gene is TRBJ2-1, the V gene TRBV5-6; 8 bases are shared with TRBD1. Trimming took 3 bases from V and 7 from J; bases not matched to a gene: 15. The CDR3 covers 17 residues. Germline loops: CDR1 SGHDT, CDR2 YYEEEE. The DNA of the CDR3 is TGTGCCAGCAGCTCCCCTGCCCGGACAGGGCCCGGGAATGAGCAGTTCTTC. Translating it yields CASSSPARTGPGNEQFF.

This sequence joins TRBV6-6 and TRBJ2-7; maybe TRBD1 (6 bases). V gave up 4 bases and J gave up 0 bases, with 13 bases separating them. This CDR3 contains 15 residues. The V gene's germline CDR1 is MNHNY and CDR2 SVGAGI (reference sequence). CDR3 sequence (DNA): TGTGCCAGCAGTTTAGCAGGGGCTAACTCCTACGAGCAGTACTTC. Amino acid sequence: CASSLAGANSYEQYF.

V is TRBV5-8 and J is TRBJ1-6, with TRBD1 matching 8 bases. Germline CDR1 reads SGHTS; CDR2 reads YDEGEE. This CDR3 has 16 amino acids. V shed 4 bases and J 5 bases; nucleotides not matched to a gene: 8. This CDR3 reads CASSRDRGLNNSPLHF. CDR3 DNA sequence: TGTGCCAGCAGCCGAGACAGGGGCCTAAATAATTCACCCCTCCACTTT.

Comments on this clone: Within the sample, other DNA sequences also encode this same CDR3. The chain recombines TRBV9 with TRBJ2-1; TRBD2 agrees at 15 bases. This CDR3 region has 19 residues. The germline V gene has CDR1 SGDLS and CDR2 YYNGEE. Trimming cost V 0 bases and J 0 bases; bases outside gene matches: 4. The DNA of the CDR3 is TGTGCCAGCAGCGTAGAGGGACTAGCGGGGGGTCGCTCCTACAATGAGCAGTTCTTC. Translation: CASSVEGLAGGRSYNEQFF.

The CDR3 here is CATTPGAGATNYGYTF. CDR3 bases: TGTGCCACTACACCGGGCGCAGGGGCCACTAACTATGGCTACACCTTC. The chain couples TRBV5-6 to TRBJ1-2; a weak D match, TRBD1 (6 bases). The germline gives CDR1 SGHDT, CDR2 YYEEEE. CDR3 size: 16 residues. V gave up 9 bases and J gave up 0 bases, with 21 bases separating them.

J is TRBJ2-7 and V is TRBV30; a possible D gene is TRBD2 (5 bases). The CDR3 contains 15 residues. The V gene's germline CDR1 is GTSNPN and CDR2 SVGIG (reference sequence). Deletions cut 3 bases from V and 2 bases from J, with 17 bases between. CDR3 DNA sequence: TGTGCCTGGAGCCGGCCGAGGGTAGGCGCCTACGAGCAGTACTTC. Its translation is CAWSRPRVGAYEQYF. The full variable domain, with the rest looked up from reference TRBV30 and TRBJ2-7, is SQTIHQWPATLVQPVGSPLSLECTVEGTSNPNLYWYRQAAGRGLQLLFYSVGIGQISSEVPQNLSASRPQDRQFILSSKKLLLSDSGFYLCAWSRPRVGAYEQYFGPGTRLTVT.

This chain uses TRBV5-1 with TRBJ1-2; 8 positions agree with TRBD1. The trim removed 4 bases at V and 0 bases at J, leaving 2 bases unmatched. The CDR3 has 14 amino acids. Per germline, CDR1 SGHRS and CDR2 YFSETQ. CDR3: CASSADRANYGYTF. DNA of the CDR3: TGCGCCAGCAGCGCGGACAGGGCTAACTATGGCTACACCTTC. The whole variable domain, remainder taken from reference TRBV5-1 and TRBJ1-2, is KAGVTQTPRYLIKTRGQQVTLSCSPISGHRSVSWYQQTPGQGLQFLFEYFSETQRNKGNFPGRFSGRQFSNSRSEMNVSTLELGDSALYLCASSADRANYGYTFGSGTRLTVV.

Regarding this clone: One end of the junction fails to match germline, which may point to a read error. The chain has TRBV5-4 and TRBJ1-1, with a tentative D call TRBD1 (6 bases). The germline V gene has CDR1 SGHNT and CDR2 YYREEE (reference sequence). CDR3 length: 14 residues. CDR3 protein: CASSLDRLNTEAFF. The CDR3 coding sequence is TGTGCCAGCAGTTTGGACAGACTGAACACTGAAGCTTTCTTT.